This TCR beta chain was obtained from a study of OX40 agonist ivuxolimab in advanced cancers. As for the study more broadly: Ivuxolimab, which targeted the costimulatory receptor OX40 (CD134), was an agonistic, fully human IgG2 monoclonal antibody. Intravenous ivuxolimab was administered to patients every 2 weeks at six dose levels: 0.01, 0.1, 0.3, 1.5, 3 and 10 mg/kg. Of the roughly 51 dose-escalation patients, hepatocellular carcinoma was present in around 20, melanoma in around 15, renal cell carcinoma in 9 and head and neck cancer in 9. In the dose-escalation cohort, nearly 85% of patients were male, and the mean age was around 60 years with a range of about 20 to 90. Patients were allowed to have had prior anti-PD-1, anti-PD-L1 or anti-CTLA-4 therapy, and approximately 40% of the dose-escalation patients had previously received checkpoint inhibitors. Three dose-escalation patients achieved partial responses, one with hepatocellular carcinoma and two with cutaneous melanoma. The point of sequencing TCRbeta in the periphery was to test whether ivuxolimab changed TCR sequence diversity and drove clonal T-cell expansion. The paper covers the monotherapy dose-escalation part of the phase I ivuxolimab trial, which included N of about 50 patients.

Patients with autoimmune disease history or receiving systemic immunosuppression were excluded from the trial. Peripheral blood for TCR sequencing was collected from all dose cohorts at baseline, on cycle 4 day 1, and on cycle 7 day 1. Samples came from an open-label, multicenter, first-in-human phase I dose-escalation trial of ivuxolimab. The trial enrolled adults with locally advanced or metastatic head and neck squamous cell, hepatocellular, melanoma or renal cell carcinoma. CD4+ and CD8+ T cells were sorted separately from peripheral blood before TCR sequencing. Study-wide conclusions, independent of this receptor: At doses from 0.1 to 3.0 mg/kg, clonal expansion was seen in both CD4+ and CD8+ blood T cells between baseline and week 6. Low levels of normalized T-cell clonal expansion were also shown by some nonresponding patients. Antigen specificity was not determined for the clonally expanded peripheral T cells. In the 0.1-3.0 mg/kg groups, partial responders had among the lowest normalized peripheral clonal expansion, particularly in CD8+ T cells. After ivuxolimab, expanded clones were on average more numerous among CD8+ T cells than among CD4+ T cells.

The CDR3 contains 16 residues, cysteine and phenylalanine counted. The DNA shown is the 48-base CDR3, in frame from base 1. V is cut by 0 bases and J by 4 bases, and the space between the germline ends is 15 bases. CDR1 and CDR2 are drawn from the germline V gene: LGHNA, YNFKEQ. On this clone itself: It lacks a known antigen. No clone much larger than this one lies a single base away; base qualities are absent.

Genomic DNA was extracted from sorted cells for sequencing of the TCRbeta CDR3 region. TCRbeta CDR3 regions were sequenced using the immunoSEQ Assay. This is the immuneACCESS table as TCRdb keeps it, with only in-frame sequences that have V and J called. A part of the clones is gone; compared with another copy, unresolved V genes explain less than half, and the rest is unexplained. The sample includes 70,000 to 80,000 clones, with 81% observed a single time. Of the sample, 4.6% is held by the ten largest clones. The specimen comprised CD4+ or CD8+ T cells sorted from blood, sampled in a trial of the OX40 agonist ivuxolimab. This clonotype was sampled from an adult with an advanced solid tumor such as melanoma, head and neck, liver or kidney cancer. The chain links TRBV4-2 with TRBJ1-2; the D gene assignment is ambiguous. CDR3 protein: CASSQDPTVARYGYTF. The nucleotide sequence is given as TGTGCCAGCAGCCAAGATCCGACCGTAGCCCGCTATGGCTACACCTTC.